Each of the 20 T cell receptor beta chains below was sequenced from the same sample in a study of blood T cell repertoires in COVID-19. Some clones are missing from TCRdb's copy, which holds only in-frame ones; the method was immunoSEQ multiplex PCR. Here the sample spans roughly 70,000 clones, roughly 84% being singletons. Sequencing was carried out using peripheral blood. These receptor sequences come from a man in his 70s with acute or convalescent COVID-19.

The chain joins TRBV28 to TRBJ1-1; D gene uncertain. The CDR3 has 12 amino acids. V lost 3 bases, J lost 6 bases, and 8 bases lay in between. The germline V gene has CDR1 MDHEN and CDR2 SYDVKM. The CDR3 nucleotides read TGTGCCAGCAGTTTGTTACGGGCTGAAGCTTTCTTT. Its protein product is CASSLLRAEAFF.

CDR3 sequence reads: CASSLELGGGSLTQYF. The CDR3 DNA is TGTGCCAGCAGCTTAGAACTAGGCGGGGGATCCTTGACCCAGTACTTC. This rearrangement joins TRBV7-2 to TRBJ2-5; 7 nucleotides match TRBD2. With 1 base clipped from V and 7 bases from J, the junction kept 12 bases outside the gene matches. Germline loops: CDR1 SGHTA, CDR2 FQGNSA. The CDR3 consists of 16 residues.

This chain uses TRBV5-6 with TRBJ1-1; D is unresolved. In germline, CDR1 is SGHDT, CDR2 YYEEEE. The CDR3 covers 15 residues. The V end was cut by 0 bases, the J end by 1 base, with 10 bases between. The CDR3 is CASSLAWRANTEAFF. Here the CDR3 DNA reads TGTGCCAGCAGCTTGGCCTGGCGGGCGAACACTGAAGCTTTCTTT.

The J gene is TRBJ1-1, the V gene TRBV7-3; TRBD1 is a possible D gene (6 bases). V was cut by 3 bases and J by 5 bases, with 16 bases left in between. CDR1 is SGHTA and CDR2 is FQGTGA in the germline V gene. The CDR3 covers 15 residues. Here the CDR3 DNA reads TGTGCCAGCAGCTTGTATGGAGGGGGGGGGACTGAAGCTTTCTTT. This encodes CASSLYGGGGTEAFF.

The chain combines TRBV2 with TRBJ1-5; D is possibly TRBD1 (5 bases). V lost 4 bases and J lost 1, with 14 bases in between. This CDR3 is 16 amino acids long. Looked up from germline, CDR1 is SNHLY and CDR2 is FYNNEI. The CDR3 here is CASSGGGLWSNQPQHF. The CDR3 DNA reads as TGTGCCAGCAGTGGGGGGGGGTTGTGGAGCAATCAGCCCCAGCATTTT.

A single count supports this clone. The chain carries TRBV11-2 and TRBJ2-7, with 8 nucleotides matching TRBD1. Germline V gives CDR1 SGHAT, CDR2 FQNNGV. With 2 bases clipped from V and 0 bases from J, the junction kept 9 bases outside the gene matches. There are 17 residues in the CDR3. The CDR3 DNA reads TGTGCCAGCAGCTTACTATCCCAGACAGGGGTCTCCTACGAGCAGTACTTC. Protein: CASSLLSQTGVSYEQYF.

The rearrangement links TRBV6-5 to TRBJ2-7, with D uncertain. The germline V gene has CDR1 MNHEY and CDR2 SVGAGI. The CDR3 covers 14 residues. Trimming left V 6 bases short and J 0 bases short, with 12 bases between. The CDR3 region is CASRFASSSYEQYF. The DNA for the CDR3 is TGTGCCAGCAGATTCGCGTCTAGCTCCTACGAGCAGTACTTC.

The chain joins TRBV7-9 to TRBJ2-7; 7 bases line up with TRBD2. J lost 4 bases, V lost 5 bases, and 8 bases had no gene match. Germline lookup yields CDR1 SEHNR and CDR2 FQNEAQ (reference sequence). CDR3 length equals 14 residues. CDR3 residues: CASSNRGGVYEQYF. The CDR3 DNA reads TGTGCCAGCAGCAATAGGGGAGGGGTATACGAGCAGTACTTC.

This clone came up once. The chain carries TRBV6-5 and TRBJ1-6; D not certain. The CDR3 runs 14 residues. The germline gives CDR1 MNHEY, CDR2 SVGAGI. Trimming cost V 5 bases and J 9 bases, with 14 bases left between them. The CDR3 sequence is CASSTDGGPSPLHF. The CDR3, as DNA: TGTGCCAGCAGTACGGACGGAGGGCCTTCACCCCTCCACTTT.

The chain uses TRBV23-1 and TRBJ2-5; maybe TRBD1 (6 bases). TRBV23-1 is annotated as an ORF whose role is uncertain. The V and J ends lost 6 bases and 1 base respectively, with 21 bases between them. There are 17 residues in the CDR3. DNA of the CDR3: TGCGCCAGCAGCCATTACAGGGAGTGGCCCAGCCAAGAGACCCAGTACTTC. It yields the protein CASSHYREWPSQETQYF.

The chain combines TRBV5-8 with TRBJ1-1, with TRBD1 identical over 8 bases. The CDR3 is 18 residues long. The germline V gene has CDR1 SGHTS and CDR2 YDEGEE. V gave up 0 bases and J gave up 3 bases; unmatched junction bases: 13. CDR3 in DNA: TGTGCCAGCAGCTTGGGCGCTGGCAGGGGGCGGTTGGACACTGAAGCTTTCTTT. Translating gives CASSLGAGRGRLDTEAFF.

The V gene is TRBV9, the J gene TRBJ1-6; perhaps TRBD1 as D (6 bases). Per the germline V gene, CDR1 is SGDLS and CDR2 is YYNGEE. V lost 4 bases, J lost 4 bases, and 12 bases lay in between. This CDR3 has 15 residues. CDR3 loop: CASSSGTSYNSPLHF. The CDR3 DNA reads TGTGCCAGCAGCTCCGGGACATCGTATAATTCACCCCTCCACTTT. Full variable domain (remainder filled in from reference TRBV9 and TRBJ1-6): DSGVTQTPKHLITATGQRVTLRCSPRSGDLSVYWYQQSLDQGLQFLIQYYNGEERAKGNILERFSAQQFPDLHSELNLSSLELGDSALYFCASSSGTSYNSPLHFGNGTRLTVT.

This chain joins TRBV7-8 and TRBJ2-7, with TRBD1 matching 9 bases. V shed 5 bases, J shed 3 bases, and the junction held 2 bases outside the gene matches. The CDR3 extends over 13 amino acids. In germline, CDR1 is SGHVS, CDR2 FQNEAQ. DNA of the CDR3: TGTGCCAGCAGCCAGGACAGGGGCTACGAGCAGTACTTC. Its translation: CASSQDRGYEQYF.

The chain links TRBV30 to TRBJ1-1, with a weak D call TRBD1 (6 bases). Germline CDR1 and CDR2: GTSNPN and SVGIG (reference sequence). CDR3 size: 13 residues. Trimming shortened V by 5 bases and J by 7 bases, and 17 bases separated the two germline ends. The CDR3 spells CAWGGQGEYEAFF. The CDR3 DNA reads TGTGCCTGGGGGGGGCAGGGCGAGTATGAAGCTTTCTTT.

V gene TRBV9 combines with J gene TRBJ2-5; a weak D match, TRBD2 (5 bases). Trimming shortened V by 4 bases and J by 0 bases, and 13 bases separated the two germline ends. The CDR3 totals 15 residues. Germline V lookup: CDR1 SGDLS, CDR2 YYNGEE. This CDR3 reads CASSSGGRNQETQYF. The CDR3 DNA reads TGTGCCAGCAGCTCCGGAGGACGCAACCAAGAGACCCAGTACTTC.

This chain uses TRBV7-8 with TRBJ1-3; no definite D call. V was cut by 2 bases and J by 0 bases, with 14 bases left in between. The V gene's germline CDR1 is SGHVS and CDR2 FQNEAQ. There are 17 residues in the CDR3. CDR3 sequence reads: CASSLNRMEGSGNTIYF. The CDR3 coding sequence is TGTGCCAGCAGCTTAAACCGGATGGAGGGCTCTGGAAACACCATATATTTT.

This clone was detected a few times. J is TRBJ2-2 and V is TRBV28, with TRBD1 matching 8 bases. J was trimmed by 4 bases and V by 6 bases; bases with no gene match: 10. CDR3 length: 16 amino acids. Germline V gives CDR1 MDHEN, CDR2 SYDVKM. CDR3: CASRLPGQGRTGELFF. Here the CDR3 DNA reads TGTGCCAGCAGACTTCCCGGACAGGGACGCACCGGGGAGCTGTTTTTT.

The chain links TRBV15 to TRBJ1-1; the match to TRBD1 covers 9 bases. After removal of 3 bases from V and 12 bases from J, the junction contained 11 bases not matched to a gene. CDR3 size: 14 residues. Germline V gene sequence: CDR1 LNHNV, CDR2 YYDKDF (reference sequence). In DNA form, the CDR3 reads TGTGCCACCAGCAGGAGGAGGGGACAGGGTGCCTCTTTCTTT. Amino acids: CATSRRRGQGASFF.

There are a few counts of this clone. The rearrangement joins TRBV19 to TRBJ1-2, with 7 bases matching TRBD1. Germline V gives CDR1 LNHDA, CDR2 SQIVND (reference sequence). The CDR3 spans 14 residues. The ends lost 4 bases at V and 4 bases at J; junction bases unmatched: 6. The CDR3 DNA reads TGTGCCAGTAGTAGAACGGACAGGACCTATGGCTACACCTTC. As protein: CASSRTDRTYGYTF.

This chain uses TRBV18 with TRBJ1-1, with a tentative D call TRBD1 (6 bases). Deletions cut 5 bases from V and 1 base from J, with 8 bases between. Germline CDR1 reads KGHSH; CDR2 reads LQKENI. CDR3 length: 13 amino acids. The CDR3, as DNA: TGTGCCAGCTCATTACAGGGGAACACTGAAGCTTTCTTT. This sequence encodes CASSLQGNTEAFF. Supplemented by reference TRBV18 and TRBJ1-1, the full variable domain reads NAGVMQNPRHLVRRRGQEARLRCSPMKGHSHVYWYRQLPEEGLKFMVYLQKENIIDESGMPKERFSAEFPKEGPSILRIQQVVRGDSAAYFCASSLQGNTEAFFGQGTRLTVV.